This T cell receptor beta chain is drawn from a study of cytomegalovirus exposure and HLA in healthy donors. As for the study in general: The approximately 120 validation repertoires matched the 666 first-cohort repertoires in platform, a later analysis reported.

Whole-study findings and limits: Associated with cytomegalovirus, according to the listing, were 150 to 200 TCR beta chains. Subsequent analysis showed first-cohort TCR clusters tending to co-occur in over a hundred validation repertoires.

A word on this clone: Its antigen is currently unknown.

Among the 110 or so subjects of the validation cohort, separate from the roughly 700-subject first cohort, were the donors. Sequenced by immunoSEQ multiplex PCR; TCRdb stores in-frame clones only, minus some. The sample records tens of thousands of clones, more than 75% being singletons. The sample consisted of PBMCs. The TCR sequence derives from a man aged 25 to 40 in good health and CMV-seronegative.

The CDR3 sequence is CASMTGSYLGETQYF. Written as DNA, the CDR3 is TGTGCCAGTATGACAGGGTCGTATTTAGGAGAGACCCAGTACTTC. J is TRBJ2-5 and V is TRBV28; 7 bases fit TRBD1. There are 15 residues in the CDR3. With 9 bases clipped from V and 4 bases from J, the junction kept 14 bases outside the gene matches. Germline assignment: CDR1 MDHEN and CDR2 SYDVKM.